The text below deals with one T cell receptor beta chain. These data come from a study of shared clonotypes between healthy human individuals. Data came from immunoSEQ multiplex PCR; TCRdb stores just in-frame clones and leaves some out. The table has about a million clones, under 80% seen once. V was trimmed by 6 bases and J by 7 bases, leaving 9 bases between them. Germline values: CDR1 MNHNY, CDR2 SVGAGI (reference sequence). This CDR3 spans 11 amino acids. Sequenced input: memory CD4+ T cells sorted from blood. Subset defined: CD45RA-negative fraction. The TCR was taken from a man aged 18-30 years in good health. This chain uses TRBV6-6 with TRBJ2-5, with D hard to call. CDR3 in DNA: TGTGCCAGCAGCTCCCTCGGGACCCAGTACTTC. It encodes CASSSLGTQYF.